What follows are 26 T cell receptor beta chains derived from one specimen sequenced in a study of shared clonotypes between healthy human individuals. Profiling relied on immunoSEQ multiplex PCR, and the TCRdb table lists in-frame clones only, not all of them. The table shows over 1.5 million clones, with around 98% occurring only once. The sequenced sample consisted of naive CD4+ T cells sorted from blood. Subset specified: CD45RA+ positively selected. These receptors all come from a man aged 25-45 years in good health.

Details on this clone: The same CDR3 is also encoded by other DNA sequences in this sample. V usage is TRBV9 and J usage is TRBJ2-3; TRBD2 is a possible D gene (6 bases). This CDR3 comprises 15 residues. Germline V gene data show CDR1 as SGDLS and CDR2 as YYNGEE. V lost 0 bases to trimming and J lost 6 bases, with 14 bases between them. The CDR3 nucleotides are TGTGCCAGCAGCGTAGACGGGACTTCCACGGATACGCAGTATTTT. Protein: CASSVDGTSTDTQYF.

The chain links TRBV6-1 to TRBJ2-2; 9 positions agree with TRBD1. Germline lookup yields CDR1 MNHNS and CDR2 SASEGT. CDR3 length: 12 residues. Unmatched junction bases numbered 1, after V lost 8 bases and J lost 6 bases. The CDR3 DNA reads as TGTGCCAGCTGGACAGGGGCCGGGGAGCTGTTTTTT. Translation gives CASWTGAGELFF.

V and J are TRBV4-2 and TRBJ2-3; D may be TRBD1 (5 bases). CDR3 length equals 14 residues. CDR1 and CDR2 from the germline V gene are LGHNA and YNFKEQ. V was shortened by 3 bases and J by 4 bases, with 11 bases between the two germline ends. The CDR3 DNA reads TGTGCCAGCAGCCATTCAGGGTCTCCAGATACGCAGTATTTT. Translation gives CASSHSGSPDTQYF.

The rearrangement uses TRBV15 and TRBJ1-2, with no clear D. The CDR3 has 16 residues. The V and J ends lost 1 base and 3 bases respectively, with 15 bases between them. Germline CDR1 is LNHNV and CDR2 is YYDKDF (reference sequence). CDR3 loop: CATSRVAQPKDYGYTF. CDR3 DNA sequence: TGTGCCACCAGCAGAGTAGCACAGCCGAAAGACTATGGCTACACCTTC.

V is TRBV28 and J is TRBJ2-7; maybe TRBD2 (6 bases). V lost 7 bases and J 3 bases, leaving 22 bases between the germline ends. CDR1 and CDR2 from the germline V gene are MDHEN and SYDVKM. The CDR3 has 16 amino acids. For the CDR3, the DNA is TGTGCCAGCATCGGACACTTTGGGACTCTGATCTACGAGCAGTACTTC. Its protein product is CASIGHFGTLIYEQYF.

The V and J genes are TRBV2 and TRBJ2-2, with no clear D. Between the trimmed V and J ends, which lost 6 bases and 0 bases, there was a span of 11 bases. The CDR3 contains 15 residues. Germline CDR1 reads SNHLY; CDR2 reads FYNNEI. The CDR3 coding sequence is TGTGCCAGCAGGTCAGACTCAGCGAACACCGGGGAGCTGTTTTTT. It yields the protein CASRSDSANTGELFF.

This chain uses TRBV14 with TRBJ2-2; D is undetermined. CDR1 is SGHDN and CDR2 is FVKESK in the germline V gene. The CDR3 is 14 residues long. V lost 4 bases and J lost 4, with 10 bases in between. CDR3 in amino acids: CASSLNLITGELFF. The CDR3 coding sequence is TGTGCCAGCAGCCTAAACCTTATCACCGGGGAGCTGTTTTTT.

This CDR3 is CASSLWGARTDTQYF. The CDR3 DNA reads TGTGCCAGCAGTTTATGGGGGGCTCGCACAGATACGCAGTATTTT. The chain couples TRBV28 to TRBJ2-3; tentatively, D is TRBD1 (6 bases). The V and J ends lost 0 bases and 1 base respectively, with 8 bases between them. CDR1 and CDR2 (germline): MDHEN, SYDVKM. The CDR3 loop spans 15 amino acids.

CDR3 protein: CASSADNEQFF. The CDR3 nucleotides are TGTGCCAGCAGCGCCGATAATGAGCAGTTCTTC. This sequence joins TRBV21-1 and TRBJ2-1. TRBV21-1 represents a pseudogene. This CDR3 has 11 residues.

V gene TRBV6-5 combines with J gene TRBJ1-1, with a weak D call TRBD1 (6 bases). The CDR3 runs to 12 residues. The germline V and J ends were trimmed by 4 bases and 8 bases, with 11 bases remaining between them. CDR1 is MNHEY, CDR2 SVGAGI, per germline. In DNA form, the CDR3 reads TGTGCCAGCAGTTCTGGACAGACCGAAGCTTTCTTT. Amino acids: CASSSGQTEAFF.

The chain has TRBV19 and TRBJ2-1, with 9 bases fitting TRBD2. CDR3 length equals 15 residues. Germline V gene lookup returns CDR1 LNHDA and CDR2 SQIVND (reference sequence). Trimming removed 4 bases from V and 7 bases from J; junction bases left unmatched: 8. The CDR3 bases are TGTGCCAGTAGTACCCTCAGCGGGGGGCGGAATGAGCAGTTCTTC. This gives the protein CASSTLSGGRNEQFF.

This chain links TRBV7-6 with TRBJ2-7, with 7 positions matching TRBD2. CDR3 length equals 15 residues. After removal of 5 bases from V and 7 bases from J, the junction contained 14 bases not matched to a gene. Per the germline V gene, CDR1 is SGHVS and CDR2 is FNYEAQ. The CDR3 protein is CASSHFGTTTREQYF. The CDR3 nucleotides read TGTGCCAGCAGCCACTTTGGGACTACCACGAGAGAGCAGTACTTC.

The chain links TRBV28 to TRBJ2-2; 8 bases map to TRBD1. Germline lookup yields CDR1 MDHEN and CDR2 SYDVKM. With 8 bases clipped from V and 4 bases from J, the junction kept 12 bases outside the gene matches. CDR3 length equals 16 residues. The CDR3 DNA is TGTGCCAGCCTCTCCGGTGGACAGGGATCCACCGGGGAGCTGTTTTTT. Translation gives CASLSGGQGSTGELFF.

This rearrangement joins TRBV28 to TRBJ2-5; 8 positions agree with TRBD1. Trimming removed 6 bases from V and 1 base from J; junction bases left unmatched: 16. The CDR3 has 18 amino acids. CDR1 is MDHEN and CDR2 is SYDVKM in the germline V gene. CDR3 in amino acids: CASSYPISKGQGQETQYF. CDR3 nucleotides: TGTGCCAGCAGCTACCCCATCTCTAAAGGACAGGGCCAAGAGACCCAGTACTTC. Drawing the rest from reference TRBV28 and TRBJ2-5, the complete variable domain is DVKVTQSSRYLVKRTGEKVFLECVQDMDHENMFWYRQDPGLGLRLIYFSYDVKMKEKGDIPEGYSVSREKKERFSLILESASTNQTSMYLCASSYPISKGQGQETQYFGPGTRLLVL.

The gene calls are TRBV5-4 and TRBJ2-5, with unresolved D. Trimming removed 0 bases from V and 2 bases from J, with 14 bases in between. The CDR3 has 16 residues. Germline V gives CDR1 SGHNT, CDR2 YYREEE (reference sequence). DNA for the CDR3: TGTGCCAGCAGCTTGGCTCCCCGGGTGGGTCAAGAGACCCAGTACTTC. Protein: CASSLAPRVGQETQYF.

In regard to this clone: Other DNA variants within this sample encode the same CDR3. This chain joins TRBV5-1 and TRBJ2-7; 9 bases map to TRBD2. Trimming took 0 bases from V and 0 from J; bases not matched to a gene: 4. CDR1 is SGHRS, CDR2 YFSETQ, per germline. There are 16 residues in the CDR3. In DNA form, the CDR3 reads TGCGCCAGCAGCTTGGGACTAGCGGTTAGCTCCTACGAGCAGTACTTC. Protein product: CASSLGLAVSSYEQYF.

This clone has a single count. The genes are TRBV7-9 and TRBJ2-1; TRBD1 or TRBD2 may be the D gene (5 bases each). The CDR3 spans 12 residues. In germline, CDR1 is SEHNR, CDR2 FQNEAQ (reference sequence). Trimming took off 6 bases at V and 8 bases at J, with 11 bases between the two ends. The CDR3 is CASSSLGDEQFF. The CDR3 coding sequence is TGTGCCAGCAGTTCGCTGGGGGATGAGCAGTTCTTC. Variable domain in full (rest from reference TRBV7-9 and TRBJ2-1): DTGVSQNPRHKITKRGQNVTFRCDPISEHNRLYWYRQTLGQGPEFLTYFQNEAQLEKSRLLSDRFSAERPKGSFSTLEIQRTEQGDSAMYLCASSSLGDEQFFGPGTRLTVL.

The chain recombines TRBV5-8 with TRBJ2-1; 8 positions agree with TRBD2. Per germline, CDR1 SGHTS and CDR2 YDEGEE. The CDR3 covers 15 residues. V lost 2 bases to trimming and J lost 3 bases; unmatched junction nucleotides: 4. CDR3 residues: CASSLAGDHYNEQFF. CDR3 nucleotides: TGTGCCAGCAGCTTAGCGGGGGACCACTACAATGAGCAGTTCTTC.

A remark on this clone: The same CDR3 also results from other DNA sequences found in this sample. V usage is TRBV9 and J usage is TRBJ1-3; the D is unclear. The CDR3 totals 13 residues. Germline V gene lookup returns CDR1 SGDLS and CDR2 YYNGEE. The V and J ends lost 0 bases and 4 bases respectively, with 5 bases between them. The CDR3, as DNA: TGTGCCAGCAGCGTAGTGGGCGGAAACACCATATATTTT. Translated, it gives CASSVVGGNTIYF.

V and J are TRBV7-8 and TRBJ2-7; perhaps TRBD1 as D (7 bases). V was trimmed by 5 bases and J by 7 bases, leaving 15 bases between them. Looked up from germline, CDR1 is SGHVS and CDR2 is FQNEAQ. The length of the CDR3 is 13 residues. For the CDR3, the DNA is TGTGCCAGCAGCACCCAACAGGGGAGGGAGCAGTACTTC. Its protein is CASSTQQGREQYF.

This clone came up once. The V and J genes are TRBV28 and TRBJ2-7; D is unclear. CDR1 and CDR2 (germline): MDHEN, SYDVKM. The CDR3 consists of 15 residues. Deletions cut 6 bases from V and 6 bases from J, with 21 bases between. In nucleotides, the CDR3 is TGTGCCAGCAGAACCCACCGACGAGGATTGGGCGAGCAGTACTTC. Its translation is CASRTHRRGLGEQYF.

The gene calls are TRBV18 and TRBJ1-4, with no clear D. This CDR3 has 16 residues. The V and J ends lost 0 bases and 2 bases respectively, with 10 bases between them. The V gene's germline CDR1 is KGHSH and CDR2 LQKENI. The CDR3 DNA reads TGTGCCAGCTCACCACCCTCAGGCGGCACTAATGAAAAACTGTTTTTT. Its translation is CASSPPSGGTNEKLFF.

The rearrangement uses TRBV28 and TRBJ2-1; 12 bases line up with TRBD2. The CDR3 runs 16 residues. The germline gives CDR1 MDHEN, CDR2 SYDVKM. The V and J ends lost 2 bases and 7 bases, in that order; junction bases with no gene match: 6. The chain's CDR3 is CASSLPPLAGGNEQFF. The CDR3 nucleotides read TGTGCCAGCAGTTTACCTCCCCTAGCGGGAGGGAATGAGCAGTTCTTC.

This clone was observed a single time. The chain links TRBV19 to TRBJ2-1; 9 bases map to TRBD2. Germline trimming cut 0 bases from V and 3 bases from J; bases unmatched to any gene: 9. The germline gives CDR1 LNHDA, CDR2 SQIVND (reference sequence). The CDR3 has 18 amino acids. The CDR3 coding sequence is TGTGCCAGTAGTATAGATAACCCTCTAGCGGGAATCTACAATGAGCAGTTCTTC. Encoded protein: CASSIDNPLAGIYNEQFF.

This clone is a singleton in its sample. Here the CDR3 reads CASSQVLANEQYF. DNA of the CDR3: TGTGCCAGCAGCCAGGTACTAGCCAACGAGCAGTACTTC. V usage is TRBV14 and J usage is TRBJ2-7, with a possible D match to TRBD2 (6 bases). Trimming removed 3 bases at V and 5 bases at J, with 11 bases between. CDR1 and CDR2 (germline): SGHDN, FVKESK. The CDR3 runs to 13 residues.

The count of this clone is one. The sample carries other DNA sequences with the same CDR3. The CDR3 bases are TGTGCCAGCAGCCCCCAGAGGGGCCAAGAGACCCAGTACTTC. It yields the protein CASSPQRGQETQYF. The chain recombines TRBV7-2 with TRBJ2-5; tentatively, D is TRBD1 or TRBD2 (5 bases each). V lost 5 bases and J lost 1, with 11 bases in between. The CDR3 is made up of 14 amino acids. The germline gives CDR1 SGHTA, CDR2 FQGNSA.